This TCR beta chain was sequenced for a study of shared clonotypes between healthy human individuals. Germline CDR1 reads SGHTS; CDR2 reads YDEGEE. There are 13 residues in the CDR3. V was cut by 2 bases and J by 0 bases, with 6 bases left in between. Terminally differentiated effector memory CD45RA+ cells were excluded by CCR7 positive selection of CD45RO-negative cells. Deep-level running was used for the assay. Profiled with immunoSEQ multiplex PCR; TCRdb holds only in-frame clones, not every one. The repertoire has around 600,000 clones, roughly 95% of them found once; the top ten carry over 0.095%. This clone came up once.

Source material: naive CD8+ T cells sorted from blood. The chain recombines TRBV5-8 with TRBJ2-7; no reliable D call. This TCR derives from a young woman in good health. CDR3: CASSFYSSYEQYF. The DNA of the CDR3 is TGTGCCAGCAGCTTTTACAGCTCCTACGAGCAGTACTTC.